The next 15 T cell receptor beta chains were all read from a single sample in a study of cytomegalovirus exposure and HLA in healthy donors. Both 60 Vbeta primers and 13 Jbeta primers went into the PCR. The data were produced by immunoSEQ multiplex PCR, yet TCRdb's version contains in-frame clones alone and is incomplete. This sample carries some 150,000 clones, about three quarters of them seen once, and the ten largest clones take 1.6%. Input material: PBMCs. These receptors all stem from a woman aged 25 to 39 in good health and CMV-seronegative.

CDR3 DNA sequence: TGTGCCAGCAGCGTTAGCGGGGGGCACCGCACAGATACGCAGTATTTT. It translates to CASSVSGGHRTDTQYF. The chain has TRBV9 and TRBJ2-3; 10 bases are shared with TRBD2. Trimming cost V 2 bases and J 1 base; bases outside gene matches: 4. The germline V gene has CDR1 SGDLS and CDR2 YYNGEE. The CDR3 length is 16 residues. Complete variable domain (other parts from reference TRBV9 and TRBJ2-3): DSGVTQTPKHLITATGQRVTLRCSPRSGDLSVYWYQQSLDQGLQFLIQYYNGEERAKGNILERFSAQQFPDLHSELNLSSLELGDSALYFCASSVSGGHRTDTQYFGPGTRLTVL.

CDR3 amino acids: CASSIGFPSRTDTQYF. The CDR3 DNA is TGTGCCAGTAGTATAGGTTTTCCTTCTCGTACAGATACGCAGTATTTT. J is TRBJ2-3 and V is TRBV19; D not resolved. The V end lost 1 base, the J end lost 3 bases, and 14 bases lay between the germline ends. The CDR3 length is 16 residues. Germline CDR1 and CDR2: LNHDA and SQIVND (reference sequence).

V gene TRBV11-2 combines with J gene TRBJ1-1; no clear D gene. Germline V gene lookup returns CDR1 SGHAT and CDR2 FQNNGV. V lost 2 bases to trimming and J lost 1 base, with 11 bases between them. This CDR3 is 15 amino acids long. The DNA for the CDR3 is TGTGCCAGCAGCTTAATGGCGACGGGGAACACTGAAGCTTTCTTT. This sequence encodes CASSLMATGNTEAFF.

The chain carries TRBV5-1 and TRBJ2-5; 11 bases line up with TRBD2. V shed 7 bases, J shed 5 bases, and the junction held 7 bases outside the gene matches. Germline V gives CDR1 SGHRS, CDR2 YFSETQ. The CDR3 covers 14 residues. CDR3 sequence: CASGPTSGEETQYF. CDR3 DNA sequence: TGCGCCAGCGGACCGACTAGCGGGGAGGAGACCCAGTACTTC. Together with reference TRBV5-1 and TRBJ2-5, the CDR3 gives the full variable domain: KAGVTQTPRYLIKTRGQQVTLSCSPISGHRSVSWYQQTPGQGLQFLFEYFSETQRNKGNFPGRFSGRQFSNSRSEMNVSTLELGDSALYLCASGPTSGEETQYFGPGTRLLVL.

This chain connects TRBV28 to TRBJ1-1; 11 bases align to TRBD1. Germline-derived CDR1 and CDR2 are MDHEN and SYDVKM. J gave up 11 bases and V 2 bases, and 7 bases lay outside the gene matches. The CDR3 runs 14 residues. DNA of the CDR3: TGTGCCAGCAGTTTAGTTGGGACAGGGGGGCTGGCTTTCTTT. It specifies CASSLVGTGGLAFF.

This sequence joins TRBV5-1 and TRBJ1-1, with no clear D. Trimming cost V 0 bases and J 5 bases, with 11 bases left between them. Germline V lookup: CDR1 SGHRS, CDR2 YFSETQ. There are 14 residues in the CDR3. The CDR3 nucleotides are TGCGCCAGCAGCTTGGATAGAACGGGGACTGAAGCTTTCTTT. Amino acid sequence: CASSLDRTGTEAFF.

The chain uses TRBV30 and TRBJ2-7, with D perhaps TRBD1 (6 bases). The V and J ends lost 3 bases and 3 bases respectively, with 15 bases between them. This CDR3 is built from 14 residues. Germline V gives CDR1 GTSNPN, CDR2 SVGIG (reference sequence). The CDR3 DNA reads TGTGCCTGGAGCGCAAAGGGGGAATTCTACGAGCAGTACTTC. This gives the protein CAWSAKGEFYEQYF.

The chain combines TRBV29-1 with TRBJ2-5, with D hard to call. The germline gives CDR1 SQVTM, CDR2 ANQGSEA. CDR3 size: 11 residues. Trimming shortened V by 3 bases and J by 0 bases, and 2 bases separated the two germline ends. CDR3 amino acids: CSVDNQETQYF. CDR3 DNA sequence: TGCAGCGTTGACAACCAAGAGACCCAGTACTTC.

The chain employs TRBV5-1 and TRBJ2-2; 7 bases agree with TRBD1. The J segment lost 7 bases and the V segment lost 2 bases, leaving 5 bases of the junction unmatched. The CDR3 length is 14 residues. The germline V gene has CDR1 SGHRS and CDR2 YFSETQ. The CDR3 region is CASSLGGAVGELFF. Here the CDR3 DNA reads TGCGCCAGCAGCTTAGGGGGCGCAGTCGGGGAGCTGTTTTTT.

This rearrangement joins TRBV7-3 to TRBJ2-6, with D perhaps TRBD2 (5 bases). The CDR3 sequence is 16 residues long. The germline V gene encodes CDR1 SGHTA and CDR2 FQGTGA. Trimming took off 0 bases at V and 4 bases at J, with 10 bases between the two ends. CDR3: CASSLTAGVGANVLTF. The CDR3 bases are TGTGCCAGCAGCTTAACGGCCGGGGTCGGGGCCAACGTCCTGACTTTC.

The V and J genes are TRBV19 and TRBJ1-5; the match to TRBD1 covers 8 bases. CDR1 is LNHDA and CDR2 is SQIVND in the germline V gene (reference sequence). The CDR3 is made up of 15 amino acids. With V trimmed by 6 bases and J by 4 bases, 8 bases remained unmatched. The CDR3 sequence is CASRPRTGINQPQHF. The DNA for the CDR3 is TGTGCCAGTAGACCCCGGACAGGGATAAATCAGCCCCAGCATTTT.

The genes are TRBV5-1 and TRBJ2-4; weak D call: TRBD1 (5 bases). V lost 6 bases, J lost 5 bases, and 18 bases lay in between. Germline CDR1 reads SGHRS; CDR2 reads YFSETQ. This CDR3 has 15 residues. CDR3 bases: TGCGCCAGCAAGACGACAGTAGGGGCAGAAAACATTCAGTACTTC. Its translation: CASKTTVGAENIQYF.

In this sample, this clone turned up a few times. V gene TRBV9 combines with J gene TRBJ2-5; weak D call: TRBD2 (5 bases). Germline CDR1 reads SGDLS; CDR2 reads YYNGEE. There are 15 residues in the CDR3. The V and J ends lost 1 base and 0 bases respectively, with 10 bases between them. The CDR3: CASSVNGADQETQYF. As DNA, the CDR3 is TGTGCCAGCAGCGTAAACGGAGCGGACCAAGAGACCCAGTACTTC.

This clone was counted only a few times. V and J are TRBV5-1 and TRBJ2-5; the match to TRBD2 covers 11 bases. This CDR3 is built from 14 residues. Losses at the gene ends were 4 bases for V and 3 bases for J; bases not matched to a gene: 2. The germline V gene has CDR1 SGHRS and CDR2 YFSETQ. The CDR3 DNA follows: TGCGCCAGCAGCAAGGGACTAGCGGAAGAGACCCAGTACTTC. It is translated as CASSKGLAEETQYF.

This sequence joins TRBV28 and TRBJ1-2; D is undetermined. V was cut by 3 bases and J by 5 bases, with 7 bases left in between. The CDR3 extends over 12 amino acids. Germline assignment: CDR1 MDHEN and CDR2 SYDVKM. The CDR3 spells CASSFAQYGYTF. The CDR3 coding sequence is TGTGCCAGCAGTTTCGCACAGTATGGCTACACCTTC.